This T cell receptor (beta chain) appears in the sequencing data of a study of cytomegalovirus exposure and HLA in healthy donors. Whole-study context: When fewer than 400 donors were genotyped, roughly 82% of them were found to fall in the Caucasian-associated ancestry cluster.

60 Vbeta and 13 Jbeta primers were used in PCR. Assay: immunoSEQ multiplex PCR; the TCRdb copy retains only in-frame clones and omits some. The sample shows about 95,000 clones, 70% to 80% of them seen only once. Study-wide results and caveats: Most subjects had HLA-A and HLA-B alleles reportedly predicted accurately by TCR beta sequences. Presence/absence comparisons presumed near-even sequencing depth among donors.

The sample holds a few counts of this clone. Its antigen is not known. V was trimmed by 5 bases and J by 7 bases, leaving 12 bases between them. Germline CDR1 is GTSNPN and CDR2 is SVGIG (reference sequence). The CDR3 totals 12 residues. Sequencing input: PBMCs. The gene calls are TRBV30 and TRBJ2-1; TRBD2 might be the D (5 bases). This sequence was found in a man aged 18 to 29 in good health and CMV-seropositive. CDR3 protein: CAWQPGLNEQFF. The CDR3 DNA sequence: TGTGCCTGGCAACCTGGACTGAATGAGCAGTTCTTC. The variable domain in full, with the rest retrieved from reference TRBV30 and TRBJ2-1, is SQTIHQWPATLVQPVGSPLSLECTVEGTSNPNLYWYRQAAGRGLQLLFYSVGIGQISSEVPQNLSASRPQDRQFILSSKKLLLSDSGFYLCAWQPGLNEQFFGPGTRLTVL.